This TCR beta chain derives from a study of cytomegalovirus exposure and HLA in healthy donors. Turning to the study itself: Among some 400 genotyped donors, around 80% fell in the Caucasian-associated ancestry cluster.

This PCR relied on a set of 60 Vbeta primers and 13 Jbeta primers. TCRdb's copy holds only in-frame clones and misses some; the assay was immunoSEQ multiplex PCR. The sample records nearly 110,000 clones, roughly 73% being singletons. CDR1 is SQVTM and CDR2 is ANQGSEA in the germline V gene. V lost 4 bases and J lost 7, with 14 bases in between. The CDR3 totals 13 residues. The chain couples TRBV29-1 to TRBJ1-5; a weak D match, TRBD1 (6 bases). Sequencing input: PBMCs. This sequence was found in a young man in good health and CMV-seronegative. The CDR3 loop reads CSVGMGAGQPQHF. The CDR3 nucleotides are TGCAGCGTTGGTATGGGGGCTGGACAGCCCCAGCATTTT.